One sample yielded the 27 T cell receptor beta chains listed below, sequenced in a study of T cell repertoires in cytomegalovirus infection. Each CDR3 protein gets one entry after TCRdb re-called the reads with MiXCR. The sample lists about 490,000 distinct CDR3 sequences, 15% to 20% occurring once. Input material: CD8+ T cells from PBMCs. These receptors all come from a human donor in good health (CMV status not recorded). Some clones in this sample may be carry-over from other donors' samples.

The gene calls are TRBV6-6 and TRBJ1-1; a possible D gene is TRBD1 (5 bases). Germline CDR1 MNHNY, CDR2 SVGAGI (reference sequence). The V gene lost 4 bases and the J gene lost 4 bases, with 22 bases spanning the gap. The CDR3 totals 17 residues. The CDR3 DNA is TGTGCCAGCAGTTTGAGCAGGGATTTAAGAGTGGGCACTGAAGCTTTCTTT. Amino acids: CASSLSRDLRVGTEAFF.

This clonotype has a count of ten or more. The rearrangement joins TRBV7-6 to TRBJ1-4, with D uncertain. This CDR3 comprises 15 residues. The germline gives CDR1 SGHVS, CDR2 FNYEAQ. With 0 bases removed from V and 0 bases from J, the gap between germline ends came to 5 bases. CDR3 sequence (DNA): TGTGCCAGCAGCTTAGCCCACACAACTAATGAAAAACTGTTTTTT. Translation: CASSLAHTTNEKLFF. Drawing the rest from reference TRBV7-6 and TRBJ1-4, the complete variable domain is GAGVSQSPRYKVTKRGQDVALRCDPISGHVSLYWYRQALGQGPEFLTYFNYEAQQDKSGLPNDRFSAERPEGSISTLTIQRTEQRDSAMYRCASSLAHTTNEKLFFGSGTQLSVL.

This clonotype was counted at least ten times. The genes are TRBV27 and TRBJ1-5, with D maybe TRBD1 (6 bases). Germline CDR1 is MNHEY and CDR2 is SMNVEV (reference sequence). The V end lost 8 bases, the J end lost 4 bases, and 9 bases lay between the germline ends. The CDR3 is 12 amino acids. The CDR3 loop is CASAQGNQPQHF. CDR3 DNA sequence: TGTGCCAGCGCACAGGGTAATCAGCCCCAGCATTTT.

This clonotype has more than one count but fewer than ten. This chain uses TRBV20-1 with TRBJ2-5, with D perhaps TRBD2 (5 bases). Germline CDR1 is DFQATT and CDR2 is SNEGSKA (reference sequence). This CDR3 contains 13 residues. Trimming left V 0 bases short and J 5 bases short, with 10 bases between. The CDR3 loop reads CSARDPLVETQYF. The CDR3 nucleotides are TGCAGTGCTAGAGATCCACTAGTGGAGACCCAGTACTTC.

This clonotype came up many times. The rearrangement joins TRBV12-3 or TRBV12-4 to TRBJ1-1, with 8 bases identical to TRBD1. The CDR3 is 14 amino acids. V trimming: 6 bases; J trimming: 3 bases; junction bases outside the gene matches: 6. The CDR3 sequence is CASRPDRGYTEAFF. CDR3 in DNA: TGTGCCAGCAGACCCGACAGGGGATACACTGAAGCTTTCTTT.

This clonotype came up many times. The rearrangement uses TRBV28 and TRBJ1-1, with a weak D call TRBD1 (6 bases). V gave up 6 bases and J gave up 1 base, with 15 bases separating them. The V gene's germline CDR1 is MDHEN and CDR2 SYDVKM. The CDR3 totals 15 residues. CDR3 in amino acids: CASSRYGGRNTEAFF. The CDR3 bases are TGTGCCAGCAGCCGTTACGGGGGGCGGAACACTGAAGCTTTCTTT.

Regarding this clonotype: A much larger clone differs by one base, so this may be a read error. This rearrangement joins TRBV10-3 to TRBJ1-2; D might be TRBD1 (5 bases). V was trimmed by 3 bases and J by 1 base, leaving 12 bases between them. This CDR3 has 15 residues. Germline CDR1 reads ENHRY; CDR2 reads SYGVKD. CDR3 sequence (DNA): TGTGCCATCAGTGATGGGGCGGAGAATAACTATGGCTACACCTTC. Its protein product is CAISDGAENNYGYTF.

In this sample, this clonotype turned up a few times. This chain connects TRBV4-1 to TRBJ2-7; tentatively, D is TRBD1 (6 bases). In germline, CDR1 is MGHRA, CDR2 YSYEKL. This CDR3 is 14 amino acids long. V lost 1 base to trimming and J lost 6 bases, with 13 bases between them. The chain's CDR3 is CASSQVVGGAEQYF. The DNA for the CDR3 is TGCGCCAGCAGCCAAGTCGTAGGGGGAGCCGAGCAGTACTTC.

This clonotype showed up many times. This chain joins TRBV10-3 and TRBJ2-6; D assignment may be TRBD1 or TRBD2 (5 bases each). With 5 bases removed from V and 6 bases from J, the gap between germline ends came to 11 bases. Germline V CDR1 and CDR2: ENHRY, SYGVKD. The CDR3 covers 14 residues. CDR3 sequence: CAISQGDEANVLTF. The CDR3, as DNA: TGTGCCATCAGTCAAGGGGACGAGGCCAACGTCCTGACTTTC.

This clonotype was counted ten times or more. The chain carries TRBV12-5 and TRBJ2-2, with 8 bases lining up with TRBD2. The CDR3 sequence is 15 residues long. Trimming removed 7 bases from V and 6 bases from J; junction bases left unmatched: 10. CDR1 and CDR2 (germline): LGHNT, FRNRAP. CDR3 residues: CASASRGGMSGELFF. CDR3 nucleotides: TGTGCTAGTGCCTCCCGGGGGGGCATGTCCGGGGAGCTGTTTTTT.

This clonotype was counted at least ten times. J is TRBJ1-3 and V is TRBV6-5; D is ambiguous. The CDR3 runs 14 residues. Trimming cost V 5 bases and J 0 bases, with 8 bases left between them. Looked up from germline, CDR1 is MNHEY and CDR2 is SVGAGI. CDR3 coding DNA: TGTGCCAGCAGTCCCCAGATCTCTGGAAACACCATATATTTT. Translation gives CASSPQISGNTIYF.

This clonotype has more than one count but fewer than ten. The J gene is TRBJ2-5, the V gene TRBV9, with TRBD1 identical over 9 bases. Germline lookup yields CDR1 SGDLS and CDR2 YYNGEE. The CDR3 runs 14 residues. V lost 4 bases, J lost 5 bases, and 6 bases stayed unmatched. The CDR3 DNA follows: TGTGCCAGCAGCTTCGAAGGACAGGGGGAGACCCAGTACTTC. Protein sequence: CASSFEGQGETQYF.

In its sample, this clonotype was seen many times. The chain is built from TRBV12-3 or TRBV12-4 and TRBJ1-1; D is ambiguous. The CDR3 extends over 15 amino acids. Trimming removed 5 bases at V and 0 bases at J, with 13 bases between. CDR3 nucleotides: TGTGCCAGCAGTGAAGGCAGACTAATGAACACTGAAGCTTTCTTT. It is translated as CASSEGRLMNTEAFF.

This clonotype was recorded at least ten times. The chain has TRBV11-1 and TRBJ2-1, with a tentative D call TRBD1 (5 bases). This CDR3 spans 15 amino acids. Between the trimmed V and J ends, which lost 3 bases and 12 bases, there was a span of 21 bases. Germline V gene lookup returns CDR1 SGHAT and CDR2 FQDESV (reference sequence). CDR3 nucleotide sequence: TGTGCCAGCAGCTTGAGTCAGGGTAAAAGGAAGCGGCAGTTCTTC. Translated, it gives CASSLSQGKRKRQFF. Using reference TRBV11-1 and TRBJ2-1 for the parts outside the CDR3, the full variable domain is EAEVAQSPRYKITEKSQAVAFWCDPISGHATLYWYRQILGQGPELLVQFQDESVVDDSQLPKDRFSAERLKGVDSTLKIQPAELGDSAMYLCASSLSQGKRKRQFFGPGTRLTVL.

This clonotype was observed many times. The chain links TRBV3-1 to TRBJ1-1; 7 nucleotides agree with TRBD1. The J segment lost 5 bases and the V segment lost 2 bases, leaving 5 bases of the junction unmatched. The CDR3 totals 14 residues. Germline values: CDR1 LGHDT, CDR2 YNNKEL (reference sequence). Here the CDR3 reads CASSQRQGWTEAFF. DNA for the CDR3: TGTGCCAGCAGCCAACGACAGGGTTGGACTGAAGCTTTCTTT. The entire variable domain, with the rest obtained from reference TRBV3-1 and TRBJ1-1, is as follows: DTAVSQTPKYLVTQMGNDKSIKCEQNLGHDTMYWYKQDSKKFLKIMFSYNNKELIINETVPNRFSPKSPDKAHLNLHINSLELGDSAVYFCASSQRQGWTEAFFGQGTRLTVV.

This clonotype was observed a handful of times. J is TRBJ2-2 and V is TRBV9; D perhaps matches TRBD2 (5 bases). V was cut by 0 bases and J by 1 base, with 10 bases left in between. Germline loops: CDR1 SGDLS, CDR2 YYNGEE. The CDR3 is made up of 16 amino acids. This CDR3 reads CASSVDLAVNTGELFF. CDR3 DNA: TGTGCCAGCAGCGTAGATCTAGCTGTGAACACCGGGGAGCTGTTTTTT. The entire variable domain, with the rest obtained from reference TRBV9 and TRBJ2-2, is as follows: DSGVTQTPKHLITATGQRVTLRCSPRSGDLSVYWYQQSLDQGLQFLIQYYNGEERAKGNILERFSAQQFPDLHSELNLSSLELGDSALYFCASSVDLAVNTGELFFGEGSRLTVL.

This clonotype has at least ten counts. The chain couples TRBV7-6 to TRBJ1-2, with 9 bases aligning to TRBD1. The CDR3 length is 13 residues. The germline CDR1 and CDR2 sequences are SGHVS and FNYEAQ. The J segment lost 3 bases and the V segment lost 6 bases, leaving 2 bases of the junction unmatched. The CDR3 loop reads CASRRQGDYGYTF. The CDR3 region has the DNA TGTGCCAGCAGACGACAGGGGGACTATGGCTACACCTTC. Looking up the rest from reference TRBV7-6 and TRBJ1-2 gives the full variable domain: GAGVSQSPRYKVTKRGQDVALRCDPISGHVSLYWYRQALGQGPEFLTYFNYEAQQDKSGLPNDRFSAERPEGSISTLTIQRTEQRDSAMYRCASRRQGDYGYTFGSGTRLTVV.

This clonotype was detected only a few times. CDR3 residues: CASSIVPEGADTQYF. The CDR3 nucleotides are TGTGCCAGCAGTATAGTCCCAGAAGGGGCAGATACGCAGTATTTT. The gene calls are TRBV6-2 or TRBV6-3 and TRBJ2-3; maybe TRBD1 (5 bases). The germline V and J ends were trimmed by 5 bases and 4 bases, with 16 bases remaining between them. Germline loops: CDR1 MNHEY, CDR2 SVGEGT. This CDR3 spans 15 amino acids.

This clonotype was counted at least ten times. The V call is TRBV7-6, the J call TRBJ2-1; possibly TRBD1 for D (6 bases). This CDR3 is 14 amino acids long. Trimming removed 2 bases from V and 4 bases from J, with 9 bases in between. CDR1 is SGHVS and CDR2 is FNYEAQ in the germline V gene. This CDR3 reads CASSLNQGYNEQFF. DNA for the CDR3: TGTGCCAGCAGCTTAAACCAGGGGTACAATGAGCAGTTCTTC. The variable domain in full, with the rest retrieved from reference TRBV7-6 and TRBJ2-1, is GAGVSQSPRYKVTKRGQDVALRCDPISGHVSLYWYRQALGQGPEFLTYFNYEAQQDKSGLPNDRFSAERPEGSISTLTIQRTEQRDSAMYRCASSLNQGYNEQFFGPGTRLTVL.

V is TRBV27 and J is TRBJ2-3; D may match TRBD1 or TRBD2 (5 bases each). CDR1 MNHEY and CDR2 SMNVEV come from the germline V gene (reference sequence). Trimming took 5 bases from V and 4 from J, leaving 19 bases between them. The CDR3 has 16 residues. The CDR3 sequence is CASSTTRGMGPDTQYF. The DNA of the CDR3 is TGTGCCAGCAGTACAACGAGGGGAATGGGCCCAGATACGCAGTATTTT.

V is TRBV27 and J is TRBJ2-5, with 7 nucleotides matching TRBD1. Per the germline V gene, CDR1 is MNHEY and CDR2 is SMNVEV (reference sequence). Trimming cost V 5 bases and J 4 bases; bases outside gene matches: 13. The CDR3 contains 16 residues. CDR3 in DNA: TGTGCCAGCAGTCCTGCGTCGACAGGGCCGCCAGAGACCCAGTACTTC. This gives the protein CASSPASTGPPETQYF.

The chain carries TRBV12-3 or TRBV12-4 and TRBJ1-2; 10 bases match TRBD1. V lost 2 bases, J lost 8 bases, and 8 bases stayed unmatched. The CDR3 runs to 15 residues. The CDR3 spells CASSLRDRGVGGYTF. The CDR3 DNA is TGTGCCAGCAGTTTAAGGGACAGGGGTGTAGGGGGCTACACCTTC.

This clonotype was detected ten times or more. At one end the junction does not follow the germline gene, possibly because of a read error. The chain employs TRBV7-7 and TRBJ2-1; 8 nucleotides match TRBD2. The CDR3 is 15 residues long. Germline V gives CDR1 SSHAT, CDR2 FNYEAQ (reference sequence). CDR3 DNA sequence: TGTGCTAGCAGCTTGAGGGCGGGGGGAGACAATGAGCAGTTCTTC. This encodes CASSLRAGGDNEQFF.

This clonotype was picked up many times. The chain is built from TRBV7-7 and TRBJ1-4; weak D call: TRBD1 (6 bases). Germline CDR1 and CDR2: SSHAT and FNYEAQ (reference sequence). CDR3 length equals 17 residues. V lost 5 bases to trimming and J lost 1 base, with 17 bases between them. CDR3 residues: CASSPLRTGRTNEKLFF. CDR3 DNA sequence: TGTGCCAGCAGCCCTCTCCGTACAGGGAGAACTAATGAAAAACTGTTTTTT.

The table lists this clonotype with many counts. V and J are TRBV7-6 and TRBJ2-7; D tentatively fits TRBD1 or TRBD2 (5 bases each). The germline V and J ends were trimmed by 1 base and 6 bases, with 10 bases remaining between them. Germline V gene sequence: CDR1 SGHVS, CDR2 FNYEAQ. The CDR3 is 13 amino acids. The CDR3 nucleotides are TGTGCCAGCAGCTTAGGGGGGTTCCCCGAGCAGTACTTC. As protein: CASSLGGFPEQYF.

This clonotype was detected many times. This sequence joins TRBV30 and TRBJ1-1; maybe TRBD1 (6 bases). Per the germline V gene, CDR1 is GTSNPN and CDR2 is SVGIG (reference sequence). The V and J ends lost 5 bases and 2 bases respectively, with 12 bases between them. There are 13 residues in the CDR3. CDR3 sequence (DNA): TGTGCCTGGGAACAGGGTCTTAACACTGAAGCTTTCTTT. Its protein product is CAWEQGLNTEAFF.

This clonotype was seen more than once but under ten times. This chain uses TRBV6-1 with TRBJ1-1; TRBD1 might be the D (5 bases). Trimming removed 7 bases from V and 5 bases from J, with 14 bases in between. Germline CDR1 and CDR2: MNHNS and SASEGT. There are 13 residues in the CDR3. The CDR3 is CASIQGLRTEAFF. Here the CDR3 DNA reads TGTGCCAGCATCCAGGGTCTGCGGACTGAAGCTTTCTTT.